The clone carrying this T cell receptor beta chain was detected only a few times. Its target is not known. The data belong to a study of blood T cells in healthy people across ages. Study conclusions and caveats: Per-million-T-cell TCR beta diversity fell roughly linearly with age.

A second roughly 6 to 11 cycle PCR used barcoded and J-beta primers. Each cDNA molecule carried a tag from a template-switch adaptor that contained 12 random nucleotides. TCRdb itself ran the 5' RACE reads through MiXCR, one entry per CDR3 protein. This repertoire shows a few hundred thousand distinct CDR3 sequences, 25% to 30% found once; its top ten account for approximately 29%. This CDR3 has 15 amino acids. Unmatched junction bases numbered 5, after V lost 3 bases and J lost 2 bases. From germline, CDR1 is ENHRY and CDR2 SYGVKD. This rearrangement joins TRBV10-3 to TRBJ1-2; 8 bases fit TRBD1. The sequencing input was blood. This TCR was recovered from a woman aged 65 to 85 in good health. The CDR3 bases are TGTGCCATCAGTGATGGCAGGGGGCAGAACTATGGCTACACCTTC. Its translation is CAISDGRGQNYGYTF.